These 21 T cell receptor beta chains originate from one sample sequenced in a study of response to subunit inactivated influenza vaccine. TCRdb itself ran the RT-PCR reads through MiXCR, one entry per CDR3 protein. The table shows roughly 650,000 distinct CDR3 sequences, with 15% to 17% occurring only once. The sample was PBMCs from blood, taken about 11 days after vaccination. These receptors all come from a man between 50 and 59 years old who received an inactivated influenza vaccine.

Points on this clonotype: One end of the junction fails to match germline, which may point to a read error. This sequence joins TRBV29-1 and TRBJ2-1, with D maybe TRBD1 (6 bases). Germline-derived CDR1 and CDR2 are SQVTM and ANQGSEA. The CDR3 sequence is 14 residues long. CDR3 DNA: TGCAGCGTAGAAGGGACATACCCCCCGAATGAGCAGTTCTTC. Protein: CSVEGTYPPNEQFF.

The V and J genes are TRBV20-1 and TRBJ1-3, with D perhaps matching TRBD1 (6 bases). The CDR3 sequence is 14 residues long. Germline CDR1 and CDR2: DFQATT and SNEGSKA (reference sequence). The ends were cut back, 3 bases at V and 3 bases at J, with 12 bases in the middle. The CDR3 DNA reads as TGCAGTGCTAGGCCCAGGGGCATTGGAAACACCATATATTTT. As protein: CSARPRGIGNTIYF.

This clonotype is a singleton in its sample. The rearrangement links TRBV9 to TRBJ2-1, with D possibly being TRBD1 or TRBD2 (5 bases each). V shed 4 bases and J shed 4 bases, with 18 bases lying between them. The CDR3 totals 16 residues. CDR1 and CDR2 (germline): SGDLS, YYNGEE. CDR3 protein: CASSPRDLGWYNEQFF. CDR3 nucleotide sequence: TGTGCCAGCAGCCCCCGGGACCTCGGGTGGTACAATGAGCAGTTCTTC.

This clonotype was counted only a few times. The CDR3 nucleotides read TGTGCCAGCAGTTTAGGAGGGTACCCAACTAATGAAAAACTGTTTTTT. This codes for CASSLGGYPTNEKLFF. V is TRBV27 and J is TRBJ1-4; no clear D gene. CDR1 is MNHEY, CDR2 SMNVEV, per germline (reference sequence). Trimming removed 2 bases from V and 0 bases from J, with 10 bases in between. The CDR3 has 16 residues. Based on the CDR3 plus reference TRBV27 and TRBJ1-4, the full variable domain is EAQVTQNPRYLITVTGKKLTVTCSQNMNHEYMSWYRQDPGLGLRQIYYSMNVEVTDKGDVPEGYKVSRKEKRNFPLILESPSPNQTSLYFCASSLGGYPTNEKLFFGSGTQLSVL.

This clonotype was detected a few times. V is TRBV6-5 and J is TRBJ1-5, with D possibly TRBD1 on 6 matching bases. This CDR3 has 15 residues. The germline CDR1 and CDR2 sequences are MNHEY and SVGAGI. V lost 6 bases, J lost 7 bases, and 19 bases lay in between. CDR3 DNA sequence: TGTGCCAGCAGCCACTCAGGGGACAAGGGGCAGCCCCAGCATTTT. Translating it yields CASSHSGDKGQPQHF.

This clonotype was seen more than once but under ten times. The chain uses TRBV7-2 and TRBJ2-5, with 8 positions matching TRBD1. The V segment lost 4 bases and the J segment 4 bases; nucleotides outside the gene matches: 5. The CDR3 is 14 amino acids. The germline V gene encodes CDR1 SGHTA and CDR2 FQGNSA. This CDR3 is CASSSRQGSETQYF. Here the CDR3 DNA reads TGTGCCAGCAGCTCTAGACAGGGGTCAGAGACCCAGTACTTC.

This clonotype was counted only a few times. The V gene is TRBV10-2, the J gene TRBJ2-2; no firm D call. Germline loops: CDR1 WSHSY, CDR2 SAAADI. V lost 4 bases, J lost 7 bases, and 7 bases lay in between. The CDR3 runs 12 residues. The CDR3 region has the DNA TGCGCCAGCAGTGTGGGCGTCGGGGAGCTGTTTTTT. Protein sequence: CASSVGVGELFF.

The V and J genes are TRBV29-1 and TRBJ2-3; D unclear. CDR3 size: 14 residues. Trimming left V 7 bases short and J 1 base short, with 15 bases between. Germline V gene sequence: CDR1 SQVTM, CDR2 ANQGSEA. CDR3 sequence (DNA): TGCAGCGCCTCCCCTGGGGTGGGCACAGATACGCAGTATTTT. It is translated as CSASPGVGTDTQYF.

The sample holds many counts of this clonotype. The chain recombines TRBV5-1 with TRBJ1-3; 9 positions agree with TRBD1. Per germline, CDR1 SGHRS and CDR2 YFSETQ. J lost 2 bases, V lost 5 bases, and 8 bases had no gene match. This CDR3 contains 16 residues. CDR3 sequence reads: CASSPRDRAAGNTIYF. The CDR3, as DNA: TGCGCCAGCAGTCCGAGGGACAGGGCAGCTGGAAACACCATATATTTT.

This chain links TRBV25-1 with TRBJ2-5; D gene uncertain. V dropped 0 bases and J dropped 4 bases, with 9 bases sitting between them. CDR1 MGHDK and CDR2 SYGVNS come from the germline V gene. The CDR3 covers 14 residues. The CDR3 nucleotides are TGTGCCAGCAGTGAATATTCAGATGCAGAGACCCAGTACTTC. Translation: CASSEYSDAETQYF.

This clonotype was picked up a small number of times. CDR3 in amino acids: CASSQVWRGETQYF. The CDR3 DNA follows: TGCGCCAGCAGCCAAGTCTGGCGTGGAGAGACCCAGTACTTC. The chain is built from TRBV4-3 and TRBJ2-5; D not resolved. Germline V gene data show CDR1 as LGHNA and CDR2 as YSLEER. The CDR3 runs 14 residues. The ends were cut back, 1 base at V and 4 bases at J, with 10 bases in the middle.

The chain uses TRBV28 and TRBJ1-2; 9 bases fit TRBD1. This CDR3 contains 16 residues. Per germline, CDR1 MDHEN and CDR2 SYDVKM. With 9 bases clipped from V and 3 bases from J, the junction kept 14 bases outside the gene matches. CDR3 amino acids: CASMPGQGRLHYGYTF. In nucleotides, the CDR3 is TGTGCCAGTATGCCGGGACAGGGTAGACTACACTATGGCTACACCTTC.

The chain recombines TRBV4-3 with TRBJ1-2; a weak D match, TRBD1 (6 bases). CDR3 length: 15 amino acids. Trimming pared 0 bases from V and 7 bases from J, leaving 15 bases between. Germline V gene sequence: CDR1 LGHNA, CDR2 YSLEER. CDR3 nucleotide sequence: TGCGCCAGCAGCCAAGATCATTCAGGGGTCGGTGGCTACACCTTC. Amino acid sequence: CASSQDHSGVGGYTF.

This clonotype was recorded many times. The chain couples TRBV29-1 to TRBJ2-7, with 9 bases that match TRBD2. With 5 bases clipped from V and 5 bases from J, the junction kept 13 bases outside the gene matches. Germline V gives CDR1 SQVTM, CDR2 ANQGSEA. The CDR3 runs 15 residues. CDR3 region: CSVSGGGSGRHEQYF. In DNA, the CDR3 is TGCAGCGTTTCTGGAGGTGGTAGCGGGAGACACGAGCAGTACTTC.

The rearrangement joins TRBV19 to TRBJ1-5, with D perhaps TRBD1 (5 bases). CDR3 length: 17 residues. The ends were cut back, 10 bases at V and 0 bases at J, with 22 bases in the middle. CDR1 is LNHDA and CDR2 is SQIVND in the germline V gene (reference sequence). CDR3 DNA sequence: TGTGCCAACAATCCCGGGACGGCTGGAAATAGCAATCAGCCCCAGCATTTT. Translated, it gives CANNPGTAGNSNQPQHF.

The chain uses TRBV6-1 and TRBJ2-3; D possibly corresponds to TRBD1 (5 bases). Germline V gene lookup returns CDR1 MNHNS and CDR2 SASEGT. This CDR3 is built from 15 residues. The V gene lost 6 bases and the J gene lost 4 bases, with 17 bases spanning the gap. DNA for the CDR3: TGTGCCAGCAGAGACACTCTAGGGGTGCCAGATACGCAGTATTTT. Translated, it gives CASRDTLGVPDTQYF.

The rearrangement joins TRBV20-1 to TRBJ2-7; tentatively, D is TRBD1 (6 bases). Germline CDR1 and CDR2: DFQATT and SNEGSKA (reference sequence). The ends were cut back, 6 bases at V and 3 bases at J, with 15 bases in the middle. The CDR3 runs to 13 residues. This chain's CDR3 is CSAPRQDHYEQYF. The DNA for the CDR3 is TGCAGTGCCCCAAGACAGGACCACTACGAGCAGTACTTC.

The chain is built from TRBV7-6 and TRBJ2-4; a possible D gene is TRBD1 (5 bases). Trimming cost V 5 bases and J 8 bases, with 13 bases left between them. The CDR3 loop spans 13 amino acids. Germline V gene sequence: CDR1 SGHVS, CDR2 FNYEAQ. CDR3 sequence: CASSPDRRDIQYF. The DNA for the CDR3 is TGTGCCAGCAGCCCCGACAGAAGGGACATTCAGTACTTC.

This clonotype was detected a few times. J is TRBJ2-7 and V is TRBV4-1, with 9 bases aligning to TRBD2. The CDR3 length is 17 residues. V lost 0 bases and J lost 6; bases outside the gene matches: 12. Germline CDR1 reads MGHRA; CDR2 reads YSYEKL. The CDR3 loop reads CASSQESSGASWSEQYF. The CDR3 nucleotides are TGCGCCAGCAGCCAAGAATCTAGCGGGGCGTCCTGGAGCGAGCAGTACTTC.

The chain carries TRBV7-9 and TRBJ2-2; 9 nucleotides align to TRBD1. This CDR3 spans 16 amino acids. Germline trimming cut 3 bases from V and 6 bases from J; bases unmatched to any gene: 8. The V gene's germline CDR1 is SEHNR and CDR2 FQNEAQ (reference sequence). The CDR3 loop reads CASSLGTGSFAGELFF. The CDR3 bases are TGTGCCAGCAGCTTGGGGACAGGGTCGTTCGCCGGGGAGCTGTTTTTT.

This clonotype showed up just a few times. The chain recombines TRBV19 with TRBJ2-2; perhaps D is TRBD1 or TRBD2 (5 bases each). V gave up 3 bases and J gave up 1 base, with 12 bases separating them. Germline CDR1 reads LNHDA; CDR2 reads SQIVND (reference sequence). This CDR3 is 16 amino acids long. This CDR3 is CASSMGDSLNTGELFF. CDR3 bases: TGTGCCAGTAGTATGGGGGATAGCTTGAACACCGGGGAGCTGTTTTTT.